The rows below give T cell receptor beta chains drawn from one sample of a study of cytomegalovirus exposure and HLA in healthy donors. Sequencing was performed with immunoSEQ multiplex PCR; in TCRdb, only in-frame clones are kept and a portion is missing. Found here are fewer than 150,000 clones, around 80% of them singletons; the top ten hold over 2%. The sample consisted of PBMCs. The source is a man aged 25-40 years in good health and CMV-seronegative. Each CDR3 is given with its conserved first and last residue. Fields, in order: J gene, D gene, V gene, CDR3 length, clone size, CDR3 protein, CDR3 DNA. A D gene is named only where the DNA matches it firmly. Clone size, where shown, is once, few, many, or a class for clones that have expanded.

>TRBJ1-2|-|TRBV4-1|15|-
CASSQEGEGFYGYTF
TGCGCCAGCAGCCAAGAAGGAGAAGGTTTCTATGGCTACACCTTC
>TRBJ2-7|TRBD2|TRBV6-1|15|-
CASSAPSGSIGEQYF
TGTGCCAGCAGTGCCCCTAGCGGGAGCATTGGCGAGCAGTACTTC
>TRBJ1-1|-|TRBV29-1|13|-
CSAWTHMNTEAFF
TGCAGCGCTTGGACACATATGAACACTGAAGCTTTCTTT
>TRBJ2-7|-|TRBV9|14|-
CASSFSDRYHEQYF
TGTGCCAGCAGCTTTTCCGACAGATACCACGAGCAGTACTTC
>TRBJ1-3|-|TRBV6-5|16|few
CASSSQSGTFGNTIYF
TGTGCCAGCAGTTCACAAAGTGGGACTTTTGGAAACACCATATATTTT
>TRBJ2-7|-|TRBV28|14|-
CASSPGQLYYEQYF
TGTGCCAGCAGTCCGGGACAACTATACTACGAGCAGTACTTC
>TRBJ2-5|-|TRBV5-1|14|-
CASSWRDRQETQYF
TGCGCCAGCAGCTGGAGGGACAGACAAGAGACCCAGTACTTC
>TRBJ1-5|TRBD1|TRBV28|19|-
CASSLGTGALTYSNQPQHF
TGTGCCAGCAGTCTAGGGACAGGGGCCCTGACTTATAGCAATCAGCCCCAGCATTTT
>TRBJ2-5|-|TRBV18|16|-
CASSQKGAGYQETQYF
TGTGCCAGCTCACAAAAAGGGGCGGGGTACCAAGAGACCCAGTACTTC
>TRBJ1-1|-|TRBV12-5|15|-
CASGPGQPGITEAFF
TGTGCTAGTGGGCCCGGCCAACCGGGGATCACTGAAGCTTTCTTT
>TRBJ2-1|TRBD2|TRBV29-1|14|-
CSVAGGRSYNEQFF
TGCAGCGTCGCGGGGGGCCGCTCCTACAATGAGCAGTTCTTC
>TRBJ2-5|-|TRBV19|11|once
CASSSRETQYF
TGTGCCAGTAGCTCGAGGGAGACCCAGTACTTC
>TRBJ1-1|-|TRBV10-3|15|-
CAISESQGPYTEAFF
TGTGCCATCAGTGAGTCCCAGGGGCCGTACACTGAAGCTTTCTTT
>TRBJ1-4|-|TRBV28|16|-
CASSDPRQNRFAKLFF
TGTGCCAGCAGCGACCCTCGACAGAACAGATTTGCAAAACTGTTTTTT
>TRBJ1-3|TRBD1|TRBV5-8|16|few
CASRFLQGAGRNTIYF
TGTGCCAGCAGATTCTTACAGGGGGCTGGGAGAAACACCATATATTTT
>TRBJ2-7|-|TRBV27|13|-
CASSLYPHYEQYF
TGTGCCAGCAGTTTATATCCCCACTACGAGCAGTACTTC
>TRBJ1-3|-|TRBV28|14|-
CASSGGRARNTIYF
TGTGCCAGCAGTGGAGGTAGGGCTCGAAACACCATATATTTT
>TRBJ2-7|-|TRBV10-1|13|once
CASSPDGFYEQYF
TGCGCCAGCAGCCCTGACGGGTTCTACGAGCAGTACTTC
>TRBJ1-6|-|TRBV14|12|-
CASSRSSSSLHF
TGTGCCAGCAGCCGTTCATCCAGTTCCCTCCACTTT
>TRBJ2-1|TRBD1|TRBV7-2|13|-
CASSGQGGNEQFF
TGTGCCAGCAGCGGACAGGGTGGCAATGAGCAGTTCTTC
>TRBJ2-2|TRBD2|TRBV7-3|15|-
CASSSLAGRAGELFF
TGTGCCAGCAGCTCTTTAGCGGGAAGGGCCGGGGAGCTGTTTTTT
>TRBJ2-2|TRBD1|TRBV6-5|15|once
CASTPGQGRGGELFF
TGTGCCAGCACTCCCGGACAGGGTAGAGGCGGGGAGCTGTTTTTT
>TRBJ1-5|-|TRBV4-1|16|-
CASSQEGHTTNRPQHF
TGCGCCAGCAGCCAAGAAGGACACACGACGAATCGGCCCCAGCATTTT
>TRBJ1-1|TRBD1|TRBV5-1|15|few
CASSFLGQGATEAFF
TGCGCCAGCAGCTTTCTGGGACAGGGGGCCACTGAAGCTTTCTTT
>TRBJ2-7|TRBD1|TRBV2|14|-
CASQTGTGSYEQYF
TGTGCCAGCCAAACCGGGACAGGCTCCTACGAGCAGTACTTC
>TRBJ2-2|TRBD2|TRBV19|16|-
CASSIVAGANTGELFF
TGTGCCAGTAGTATAGTTGCGGGGGCGAACACCGGGGAGCTGTTTTTT
>TRBJ2-3|TRBD2|TRBV7-2|17|-
CASSLDPGGAGTDTQYF
TGTGCCAGCAGCTTAGATCCCGGGGGGGCAGGGACAGATACGCAGTATTTT
>TRBJ2-5|TRBD1|TRBV18|13|-
CASLGTGQETQYF
TGTGCCAGCCTTGGGACAGGCCAAGAGACCCAGTACTTC
>TRBJ2-7|TRBD2|TRBV7-6|16|-
CASSLVSGSTSYEQYF
TGTGCCAGCAGCTTAGTGAGCGGGAGTACCTCCTACGAGCAGTACTTC